This T cell receptor (beta chain) was recovered during a study of Ad26.COV2.S vaccination and SARS-CoV-2 variants. Treatment here: 19 received Ad26.COV2.S at low or high dose, single or two shots; several received placebo; per-sample allocation not given. After the first vaccine or placebo injection, samples were drawn on day 63. Participants' vaccine, an Ad26 vector, delivered Wuhan-strain SARS-CoV-2 spike. This CDR3 has 15 amino acids. CDR1 and CDR2 (germline): SGHTA, FQGNSA. The J segment lost 7 bases and the V segment lost 1 base, leaving 3 bases of the junction unmatched. The repertoire was sequenced with immunoSEQ multiplex PCR; TCRdb's copy has only in-frame clones and lacks some. The data contain approximately 280,000 clones, around 87% of them singletons.

V usage is TRBV7-2 and J usage is TRBJ2-7; 14 bases fit TRBD2. The clonotype originates from a person between 18 and 65 years old who received the Ad26.COV2.S COVID-19 vaccine or a placebo. The sample was peripheral blood, taken in a trial of Ad26.COV2.S vaccine versus placebo. In DNA, the CDR3 is TGTGCCAGCAGCTTAGGGACTAGCGGGGGGAGAGAGCAGTACTTC. Encoded protein: CASSLGTSGGREQYF.